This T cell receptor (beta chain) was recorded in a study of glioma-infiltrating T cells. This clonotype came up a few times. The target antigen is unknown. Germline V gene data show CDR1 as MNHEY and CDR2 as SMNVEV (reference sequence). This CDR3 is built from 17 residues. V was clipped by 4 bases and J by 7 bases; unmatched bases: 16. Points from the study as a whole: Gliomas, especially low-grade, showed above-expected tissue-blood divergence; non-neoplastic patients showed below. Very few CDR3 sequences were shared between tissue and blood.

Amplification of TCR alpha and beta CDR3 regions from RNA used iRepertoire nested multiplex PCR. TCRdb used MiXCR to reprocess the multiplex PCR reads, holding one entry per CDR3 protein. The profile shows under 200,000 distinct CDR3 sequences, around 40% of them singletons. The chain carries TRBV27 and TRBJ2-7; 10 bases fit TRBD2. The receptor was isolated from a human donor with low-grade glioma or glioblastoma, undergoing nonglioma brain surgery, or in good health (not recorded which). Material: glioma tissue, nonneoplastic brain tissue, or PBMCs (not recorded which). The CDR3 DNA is TGTGCCAGCAGTTCACCGCCTTCCAGCGGGAGGGCCGGGGAGCAGTACTTC. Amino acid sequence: CASSSPPSSGRAGEQYF.